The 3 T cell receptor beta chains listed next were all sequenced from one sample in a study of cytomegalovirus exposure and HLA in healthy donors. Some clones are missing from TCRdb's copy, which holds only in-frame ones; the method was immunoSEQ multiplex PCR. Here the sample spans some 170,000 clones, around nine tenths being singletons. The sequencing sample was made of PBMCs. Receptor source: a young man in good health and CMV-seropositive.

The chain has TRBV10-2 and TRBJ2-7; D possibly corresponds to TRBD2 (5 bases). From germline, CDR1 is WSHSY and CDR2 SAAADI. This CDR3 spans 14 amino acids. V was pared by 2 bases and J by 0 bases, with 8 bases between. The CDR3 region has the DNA TGCGCCAGCAGTGAGGTTGGGAGCTCCTACGAGCAGTACTTC. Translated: CASSEVGSSYEQYF.

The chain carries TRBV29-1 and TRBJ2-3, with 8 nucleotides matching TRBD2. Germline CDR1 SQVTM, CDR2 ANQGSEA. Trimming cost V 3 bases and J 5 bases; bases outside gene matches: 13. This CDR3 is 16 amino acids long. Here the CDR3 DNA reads TGCAGCGTTGATAACCCGGGGGGGAACTTATTAGATACGCAGTATTTT. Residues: CSVDNPGGNLLDTQYF.

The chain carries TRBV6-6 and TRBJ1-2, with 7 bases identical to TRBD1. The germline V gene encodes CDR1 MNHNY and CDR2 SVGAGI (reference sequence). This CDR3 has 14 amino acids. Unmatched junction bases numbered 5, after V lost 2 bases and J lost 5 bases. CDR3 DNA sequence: TGTGCCAGCAGTTACGGGACAGTACCTTATGGCTACACCTTC. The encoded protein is CASSYGTVPYGYTF.